The rows below give T cell receptor beta chains drawn from one sample of a study of T-cell memory formation after mild COVID-19. TCRdb re-called the 5' RACE reads with MiXCR, one entry per CDR3 protein. Of 350,000 to 550,000 distinct CDR3 sequences listed, about 20% are singletons. The specimen was PBMCs or a T cell subset sorted from them (not recorded which). These receptors were collected from a man aged 18 to 29 who had mild COVID-19 (a few samples of this study predate the infection). Cell type and time point are not known. CDR3s include the opening cysteine and the closing phenylalanine or tryptophan. Fields, in order: clone size, J gene, V gene, D gene, CDR3 DNA, CDR3 protein. A D gene is named only where the DNA matches it firmly. The listing skips clone size in some rows; elsewhere it reads once, few, many or a size class.

size: many; J: TRBJ2-2; V: TRBV5-1; D: .; DNA: TGCGCCAGCAGCTTGGCCCCGGGAATGTTCGCGAACACCGGGGAGCTGTTTTTT; CDR3: CASSLAPGMFANTGELFF
size: few; J: TRBJ1-2; V: TRBV27; D: .; DNA: TGTGCCAGCAGTTCGGACGGAAGATATGGCTACACCTTC; CDR3: CASSSDGRYGYTF
size: few; J: TRBJ1-2; V: TRBV7-6; D: TRBD1; DNA: TGTGCCAGCAGCCCCGGGACAGGGACCTATGGCTACACCTTC; CDR3: CASSPGTGTYGYTF
size: .; J: TRBJ1-3; V: TRBV28; D: .; DNA: TGTGCCAGCAGTACCCCAGAGGGAAACACCATATATTTT; CDR3: CASSTPEGNTIYF
size: .; J: TRBJ2-3; V: TRBV7-9; D: .; DNA: TGTGCCAGCAGCCGCAGTATGGCTCTAGGAGATACGCAGTATTTT; CDR3: CASSRSMALGDTQYF
size: few; J: TRBJ2-3; V: TRBV11-2; D: TRBD2; DNA: TGTGCCAGCAGCCAGACTAGCGGCCATGGCACGCAGTATTTT; CDR3: CASSQTSGHGTQYF
size: few; J: TRBJ2-6; V: TRBV7-3; D: .; DNA: TGTGCCAGCAGCTCAGGGGTCGTGACCTCTGGGGCCAACGTCCTGACTTTC; CDR3: CASSSGVVTSGANVLTF
size: .; J: TRBJ2-2; V: TRBV28; D: .; DNA: TGTGCCAGCAGACCCGGAGGGAAAGGGCGGGGCGGGGAGCTGTTTTTT; CDR3: CASRPGGKGRGGELFF
size: many; J: TRBJ2-3; V: TRBV20-1; D: .; DNA: TGCAGTGCTAGTACCCCTTGGGATACGCAGTATTTT; CDR3: CSASTPWDTQYF
size: few; J: TRBJ1-6; V: TRBV7-2; D: .; DNA: TGTGCCAGCAGCTTAAATATAGGGCTCGGCTCACCCCTCCACTTT; CDR3: CASSLNIGLGSPLHF
size: few; J: TRBJ2-3; V: TRBV24-1; D: .; DNA: TGTGCCACCAGCGGGGGATCTTGGCACGATACGCAGTATTTT; CDR3: CATSGGSWHDTQYF
size: .; J: TRBJ2-5; V: TRBV5-1; D: TRBD2; DNA: TGCGCCAGCAGCTACCTTGCCGGGGGGGGACAAGAGACCCAGTACTTC; CDR3: CASSYLAGGGQETQYF
size: many; J: TRBJ1-2; V: TRBV7-2; D: .; DNA: TGTGCCAGCAGCTTAGATCTCCCTGGCTACACCTTC; CDR3: CASSLDLPGYTF
size: .; J: TRBJ1-3; V: TRBV2; D: TRBD1; DNA: TGTGCCAGCAGTTACTTACCAATCCGGGACAGGGGAAACACCATATATTTT; CDR3: CASSYLPIRDRGNTIYF
size: .; J: TRBJ2-2; V: TRBV20-1; D: .; DNA: TGCAGTGGACTATCGAACACCGGGGAGCTGTTTTTT; CDR3: CSGLSNTGELFF
size: few; J: TRBJ1-1; V: TRBV7-2; D: .; DNA: TGTGCCAGCAGCCCGACGGGGACGGGGACCGAAGCTTTCTTT; CDR3: CASSPTGTGTEAFF
size: few; J: TRBJ1-2; V: TRBV30; D: .; DNA: TGTGCCTGTAAGGACAGAGTGGGAAACTATGGCTACACCTTC; CDR3: CACKDRVGNYGYTF
size: many; J: TRBJ2-7; V: TRBV7-9; D: TRBD1; DNA: TGTGCCAGCAGCTTCTCCGGGACAGGCGGCTACGAGCAGTACTTC; CDR3: CASSFSGTGGYEQYF
size: .; J: TRBJ2-5; V: TRBV7-9; D: .; DNA: TGTGCCAGCAGCTTAGCGCACAACCCCTCTTGGAGGCAAGAGACCCAGTACTTC; CDR3: CASSLAHNPSWRQETQYF
size: few; J: TRBJ2-2; V: TRBV11-2; D: .; DNA: TGTGCCAGCAGCTTATGGCAGGCCGGCGGGGAGCTGTTTTTT; CDR3: CASSLWQAGGELFF
size: .; J: TRBJ1-1; V: TRBV4-3; D: .; DNA: TGCGCCAGCAGCCAAGGCCTTTGGGCCGCCTCGGGAGCTTTCTTT; CDR3: CASSQGLWAASGAFF
size: few; J: TRBJ1-2; V: TRBV5-6; D: .; DNA: TGTGCCAGCAGCTTGGGTTTGGCAGGTCTCTATGGCTACACCTTC; CDR3: CASSLGLAGLYGYTF
size: .; J: TRBJ2-1; V: TRBV27; D: TRBD1; DNA: TGTGCCAGCAGTTTATCGGCGGGACAGGGGGCCTATGAGCAGTTCTTC; CDR3: CASSLSAGQGAYEQFF
size: .; J: TRBJ1-1; V: TRBV5-1; D: .; DNA: TGCGCCAGCAGCTTATCCCCAGGCACTGAAGCTTTCTTT; CDR3: CASSLSPGTEAFF
size: few; J: TRBJ2-3; V: TRBV6-4; D: .; DNA: TGTGCCAGCAGTGAGCCGGGGGCTTCAGATACGCAGTATTTT; CDR3: CASSEPGASDTQYF
size: few; J: TRBJ1-1; V: TRBV7-3; D: .; DNA: TGTGCCAGCAGCTCCGGTACGGCGATGAACACTGAAGCTTTCTTT; CDR3: CASSSGTAMNTEAFF
size: .; J: TRBJ1-1; V: TRBV3-1; D: .; DNA: TGTGCCAGCAGCCACACTAGGGCAGGCGGCACTGAAGCTTTCTTT; CDR3: CASSHTRAGGTEAFF